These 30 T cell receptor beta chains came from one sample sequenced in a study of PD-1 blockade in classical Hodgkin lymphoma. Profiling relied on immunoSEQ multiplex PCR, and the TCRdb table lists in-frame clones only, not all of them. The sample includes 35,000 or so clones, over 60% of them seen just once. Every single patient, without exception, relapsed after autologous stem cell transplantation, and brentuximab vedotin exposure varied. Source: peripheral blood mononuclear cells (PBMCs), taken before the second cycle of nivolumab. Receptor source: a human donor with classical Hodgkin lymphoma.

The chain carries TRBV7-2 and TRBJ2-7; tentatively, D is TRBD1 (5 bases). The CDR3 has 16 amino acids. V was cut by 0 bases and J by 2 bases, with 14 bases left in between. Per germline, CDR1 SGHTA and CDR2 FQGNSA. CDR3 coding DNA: TGTGCCAGCAGCTTAGCCCCCACAGGTTTGACCTACGAGCAGTACTTC. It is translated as CASSLAPTGLTYEQYF. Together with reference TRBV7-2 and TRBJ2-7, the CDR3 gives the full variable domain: GAGVSQSPSNKVTEKGKDVELRCDPISGHTALYWYRQSLGQGLEFLIYFQGNSAPDKSGLPSDRFSAERTGGSVSTLTIQRTQQEDSAVYLCASSLAPTGLTYEQYFGPGTRLTVT.

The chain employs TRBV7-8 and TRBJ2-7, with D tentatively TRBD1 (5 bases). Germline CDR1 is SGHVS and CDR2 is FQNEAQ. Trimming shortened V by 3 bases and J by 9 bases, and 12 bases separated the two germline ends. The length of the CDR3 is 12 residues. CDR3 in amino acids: CASSFSGRTQYF. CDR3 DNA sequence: TGTGCCAGCAGCTTCTCAGGGCGTACGCAGTACTTC.

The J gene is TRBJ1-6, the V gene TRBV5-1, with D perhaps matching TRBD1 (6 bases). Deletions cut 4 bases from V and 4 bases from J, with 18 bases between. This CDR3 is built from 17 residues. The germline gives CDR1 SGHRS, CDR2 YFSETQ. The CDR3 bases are TGCGCCAGCAGCCCCGGACAGTCGCCACAGTATAATTCACCCCTCCACTTT. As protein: CASSPGQSPQYNSPLHF.

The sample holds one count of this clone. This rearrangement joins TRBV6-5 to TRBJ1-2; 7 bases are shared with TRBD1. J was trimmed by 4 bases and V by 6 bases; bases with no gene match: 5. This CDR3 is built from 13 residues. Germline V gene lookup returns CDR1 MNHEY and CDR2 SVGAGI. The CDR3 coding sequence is TGTGCCAGCAGACGACAGGGTTCCTATGGCTACACCTTC. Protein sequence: CASRRQGSYGYTF.

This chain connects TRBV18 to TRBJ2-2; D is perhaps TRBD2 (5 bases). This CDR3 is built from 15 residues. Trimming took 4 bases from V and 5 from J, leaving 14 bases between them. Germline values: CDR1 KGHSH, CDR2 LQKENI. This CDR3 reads CASSREGRGTGELFF. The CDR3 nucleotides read TGTGCCAGCTCACGAGAAGGAAGAGGGACCGGGGAGCTGTTTTTT.

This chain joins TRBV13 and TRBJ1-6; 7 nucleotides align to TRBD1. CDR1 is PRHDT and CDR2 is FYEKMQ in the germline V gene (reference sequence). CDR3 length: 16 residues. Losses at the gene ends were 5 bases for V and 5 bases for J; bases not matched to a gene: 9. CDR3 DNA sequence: TGTGCCAGCAGCCCCCAGGGGGGTGCAGATAATTCACCCCTCCACTTT. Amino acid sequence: CASSPQGGADNSPLHF.

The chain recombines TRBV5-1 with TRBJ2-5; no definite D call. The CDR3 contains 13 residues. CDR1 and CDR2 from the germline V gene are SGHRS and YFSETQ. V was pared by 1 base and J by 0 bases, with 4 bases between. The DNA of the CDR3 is TGCGCCAGCAGCTTGATGTACCAAGAGACCCAGTACTTC. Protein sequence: CASSLMYQETQYF.

CDR3 nucleotides: TGTGCCAGCAGCCGGAGGACAGGGCCCTACAATGAGCAGTTCTTC. Translated, it gives CASSRRTGPYNEQFF. J is TRBJ2-1 and V is TRBV6-6, with 8 bases lining up with TRBD1. CDR1 and CDR2 from the germline V gene are MNHNY and SVGAGI (reference sequence). The CDR3 is 15 residues long. Trimming at V came to 6 bases and at J to 2 bases, leaving 6 bases not matched to a gene.

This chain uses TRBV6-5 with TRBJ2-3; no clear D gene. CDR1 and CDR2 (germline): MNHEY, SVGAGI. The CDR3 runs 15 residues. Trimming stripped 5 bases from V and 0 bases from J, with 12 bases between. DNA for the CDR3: TGTGCCAGCAGTCTCAGGAGTCCTAGCACAGATACGCAGTATTTT. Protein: CASSLRSPSTDTQYF.

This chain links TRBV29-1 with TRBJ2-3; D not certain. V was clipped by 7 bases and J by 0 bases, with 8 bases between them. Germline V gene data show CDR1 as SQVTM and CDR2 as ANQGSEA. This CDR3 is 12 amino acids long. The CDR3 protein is CSADTSTDTQYF. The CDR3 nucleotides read TGCAGCGCTGATACTAGCACAGATACGCAGTATTTT.

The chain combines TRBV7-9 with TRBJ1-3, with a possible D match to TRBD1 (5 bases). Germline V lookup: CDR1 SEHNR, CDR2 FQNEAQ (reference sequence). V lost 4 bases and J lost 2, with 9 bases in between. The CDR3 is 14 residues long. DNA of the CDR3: TGTGCCAGCAGCTCAGGGACCGCTGGAAACACCATATATTTT. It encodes CASSSGTAGNTIYF. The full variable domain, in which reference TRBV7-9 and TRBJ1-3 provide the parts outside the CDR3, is DTGVSQNPRHKITKRGQNVTFRCDPISEHNRLYWYRQTLGQGPEFLTYFQNEAQLEKSRLLSDRFSAERPKGSFSTLEIQRTEQGDSAMYLCASSSGTAGNTIYFGEGSWLTVV.

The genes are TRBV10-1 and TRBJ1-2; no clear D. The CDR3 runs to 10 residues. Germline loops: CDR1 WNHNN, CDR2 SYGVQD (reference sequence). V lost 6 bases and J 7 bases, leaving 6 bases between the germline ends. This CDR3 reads CASSWFGYTF. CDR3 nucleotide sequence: TGCGCCAGCAGCTGGTTTGGCTACACCTTC.

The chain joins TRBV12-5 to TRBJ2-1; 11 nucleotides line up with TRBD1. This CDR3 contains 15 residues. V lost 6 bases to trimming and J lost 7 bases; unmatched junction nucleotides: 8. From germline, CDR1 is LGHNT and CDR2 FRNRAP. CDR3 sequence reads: CASGRPGQGGNEQFF. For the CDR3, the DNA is TGTGCTAGTGGCCGACCGGGACAGGGGGGTAATGAGCAGTTCTTC.

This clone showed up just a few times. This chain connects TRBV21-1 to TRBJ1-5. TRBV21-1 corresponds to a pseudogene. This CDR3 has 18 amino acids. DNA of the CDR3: TGTGCCAGCAGCAAAAAGTCGGGGAGCTGGTATAGCAATCAGCCCCAGCATTTT. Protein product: CASSKKSGSWYSNQPQHF.

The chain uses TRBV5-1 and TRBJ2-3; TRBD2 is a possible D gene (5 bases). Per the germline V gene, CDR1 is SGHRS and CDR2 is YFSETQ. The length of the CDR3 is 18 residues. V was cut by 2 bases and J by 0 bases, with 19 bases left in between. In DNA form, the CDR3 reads TGCGCCAGCAGCTTAACACCGTCGAGGGCCTTAAGCACAGATACGCAGTATTTT. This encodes CASSLTPSRALSTDTQYF.

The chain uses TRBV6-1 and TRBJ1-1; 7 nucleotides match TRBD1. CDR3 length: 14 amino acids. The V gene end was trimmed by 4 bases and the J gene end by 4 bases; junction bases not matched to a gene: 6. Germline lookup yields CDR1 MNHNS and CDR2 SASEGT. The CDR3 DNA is TGTGCCAGCAGTGGACAGTGGACAGGCACTGAAGCTTTCTTT. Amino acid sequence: CASSGQWTGTEAFF.

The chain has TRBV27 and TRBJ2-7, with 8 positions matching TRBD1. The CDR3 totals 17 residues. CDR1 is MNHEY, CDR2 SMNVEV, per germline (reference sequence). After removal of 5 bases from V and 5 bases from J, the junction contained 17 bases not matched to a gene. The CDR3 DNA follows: TGTGCCAGCAGTCTTCTAAGGACCAGGGGGCTGGAAAACGAGCAGTACTTC. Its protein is CASSLLRTRGLENEQYF.

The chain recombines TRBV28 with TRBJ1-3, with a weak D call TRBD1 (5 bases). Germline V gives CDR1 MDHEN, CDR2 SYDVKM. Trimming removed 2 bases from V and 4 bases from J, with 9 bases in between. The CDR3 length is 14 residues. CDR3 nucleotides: TGTGCCAGCAGTTTAGTAGGGGTCGGAAACACCATATATTTT. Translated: CASSLVGVGNTIYF.

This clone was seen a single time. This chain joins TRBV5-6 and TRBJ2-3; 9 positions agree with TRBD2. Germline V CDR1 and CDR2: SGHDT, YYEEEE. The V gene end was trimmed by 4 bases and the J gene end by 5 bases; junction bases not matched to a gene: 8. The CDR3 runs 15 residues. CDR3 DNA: TGTGCCAGCAGCCCGCCCAGCGGGGGGATAGATACGCAGTATTTT. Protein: CASSPPSGGIDTQYF.

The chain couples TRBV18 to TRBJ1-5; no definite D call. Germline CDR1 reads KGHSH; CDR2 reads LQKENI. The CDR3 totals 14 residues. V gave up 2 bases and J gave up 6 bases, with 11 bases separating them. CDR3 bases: TGTGCCAGCTCACCATCGGAGGGTACTCAGCCCCAGCATTTT. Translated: CASSPSEGTQPQHF.

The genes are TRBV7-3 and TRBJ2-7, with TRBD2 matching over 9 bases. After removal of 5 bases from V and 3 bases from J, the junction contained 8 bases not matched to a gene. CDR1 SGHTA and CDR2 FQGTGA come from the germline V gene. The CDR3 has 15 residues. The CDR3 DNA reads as TGTGCCAGCAGCCTAGGGAGGACTAGCGTCTACGAGCAGTACTTC. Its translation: CASSLGRTSVYEQYF.

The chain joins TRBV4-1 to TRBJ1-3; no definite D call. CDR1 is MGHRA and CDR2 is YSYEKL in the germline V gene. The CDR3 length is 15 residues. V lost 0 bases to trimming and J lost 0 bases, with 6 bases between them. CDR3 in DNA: TGCGCCAGCAGCCAAGAACCCAGCTCTGGAAACACCATATATTTT. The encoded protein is CASSQEPSSGNTIYF.

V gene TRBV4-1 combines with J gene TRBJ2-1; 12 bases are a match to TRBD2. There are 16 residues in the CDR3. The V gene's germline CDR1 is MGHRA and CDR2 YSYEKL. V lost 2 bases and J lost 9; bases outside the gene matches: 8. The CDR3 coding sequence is TGCGCCAGCAGCCAAAGTGCTAGCGGGGGGGCCGGTGAGCAGTTCTTC. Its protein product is CASSQSASGGAGEQFF.

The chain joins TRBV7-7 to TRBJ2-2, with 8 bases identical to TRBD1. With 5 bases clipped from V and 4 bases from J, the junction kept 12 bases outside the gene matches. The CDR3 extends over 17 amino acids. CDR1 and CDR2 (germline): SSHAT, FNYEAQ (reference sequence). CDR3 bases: TGTGCCAGCAGCCTAACTGTAGGGACAGGTACCACCGGGGAGCTGTTTTTT. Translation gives CASSLTVGTGTTGELFF.

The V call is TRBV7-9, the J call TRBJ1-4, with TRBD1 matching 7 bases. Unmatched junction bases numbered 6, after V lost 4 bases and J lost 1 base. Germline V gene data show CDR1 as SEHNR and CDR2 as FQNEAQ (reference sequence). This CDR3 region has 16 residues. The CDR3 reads CASSSPQGVTNEKLFF. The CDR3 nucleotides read TGTGCCAGCAGCTCTCCTCAGGGGGTAACTAATGAAAAACTGTTTTTT.

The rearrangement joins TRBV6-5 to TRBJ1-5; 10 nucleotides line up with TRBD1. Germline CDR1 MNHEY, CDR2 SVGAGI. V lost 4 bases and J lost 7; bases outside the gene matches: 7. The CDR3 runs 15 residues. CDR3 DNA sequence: TGTGCCAGCAGTTTGGGACAGGGGTTTAGGCAGCCCCAGCATTTT. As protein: CASSLGQGFRQPQHF.

The CDR3 DNA reads TGCGCCAGCAGCGGGCTAGCGGGGGTCCCCGGGGAGCTGTTTTTT. It is translated as CASSGLAGVPGELFF. This chain links TRBV4-3 with TRBJ2-2; 10 bases are shared with TRBD2. With 5 bases clipped from V and 6 bases from J, the junction kept 6 bases outside the gene matches. CDR1 and CDR2 from the germline V gene are LGHNA and YSLEER. The CDR3 is made up of 15 amino acids.

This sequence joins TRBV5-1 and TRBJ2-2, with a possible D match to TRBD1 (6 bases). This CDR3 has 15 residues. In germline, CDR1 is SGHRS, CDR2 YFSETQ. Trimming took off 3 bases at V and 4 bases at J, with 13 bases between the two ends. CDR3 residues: CASSSEGQTTGELFF. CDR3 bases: TGCGCCAGCAGCTCGGAAGGACAGACCACCGGGGAGCTGTTTTTT.

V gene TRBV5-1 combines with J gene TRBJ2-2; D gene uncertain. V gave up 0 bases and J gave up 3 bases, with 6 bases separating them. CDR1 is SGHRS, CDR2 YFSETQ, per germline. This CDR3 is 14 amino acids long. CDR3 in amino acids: CASSLAQDTGELFF. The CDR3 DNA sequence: TGCGCCAGCAGCTTGGCTCAGGACACCGGGGAGCTGTTTTTT.

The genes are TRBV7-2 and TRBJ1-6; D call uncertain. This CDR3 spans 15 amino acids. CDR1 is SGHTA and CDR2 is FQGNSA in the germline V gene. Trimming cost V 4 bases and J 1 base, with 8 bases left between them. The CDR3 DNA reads TGTGCCAGCAGCTCCTTCGGGTCCTATAATTCACCCCTCCACTTT. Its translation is CASSSFGSYNSPLHF.